This T cell receptor (beta chain) was profiled in a study of neurological immune-mediated disorders. Trimming took off 4 bases at V and 5 bases at J, with 10 bases between the two ends. Germline V lookup: CDR1 ENHRY, CDR2 SYGVKD. This CDR3 contains 13 residues. As for the cDNA, it was generated by 5'RACE with 10-nucleotide random UMIs. TCRdb reanalysed the 5' RACE reads using MiXCR and keeps one entry per CDR3 protein. Of tens of thousands of distinct CDR3 sequences listed, around 3.6% are singletons. This clonotype was picked up many times. This chain uses TRBV10-3 with TRBJ2-3; D is possibly TRBD1 (5 bases). The sequenced material came from PBMCs. The origin of this receptor is a woman between 50 and 59 years old with multiple sclerosis. CDR3 loop: CAISATVLDTQYF. DNA of the CDR3: TGTGCCATCAGTGCGACAGTTCTAGATACGCAGTATTTT.